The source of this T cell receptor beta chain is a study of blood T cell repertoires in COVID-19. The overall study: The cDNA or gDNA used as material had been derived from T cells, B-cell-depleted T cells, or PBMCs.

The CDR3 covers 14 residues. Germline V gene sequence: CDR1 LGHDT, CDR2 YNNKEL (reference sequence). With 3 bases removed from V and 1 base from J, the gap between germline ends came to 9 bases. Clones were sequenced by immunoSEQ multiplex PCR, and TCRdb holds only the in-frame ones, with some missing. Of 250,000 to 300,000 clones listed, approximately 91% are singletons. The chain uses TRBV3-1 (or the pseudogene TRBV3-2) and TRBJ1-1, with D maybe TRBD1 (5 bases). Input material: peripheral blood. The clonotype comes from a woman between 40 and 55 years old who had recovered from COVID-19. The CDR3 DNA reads TGTGCCAGCAGCCACACCGACAGGAACACTGAAGCTTTCTTT. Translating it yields CASSHTDRNTEAFF.